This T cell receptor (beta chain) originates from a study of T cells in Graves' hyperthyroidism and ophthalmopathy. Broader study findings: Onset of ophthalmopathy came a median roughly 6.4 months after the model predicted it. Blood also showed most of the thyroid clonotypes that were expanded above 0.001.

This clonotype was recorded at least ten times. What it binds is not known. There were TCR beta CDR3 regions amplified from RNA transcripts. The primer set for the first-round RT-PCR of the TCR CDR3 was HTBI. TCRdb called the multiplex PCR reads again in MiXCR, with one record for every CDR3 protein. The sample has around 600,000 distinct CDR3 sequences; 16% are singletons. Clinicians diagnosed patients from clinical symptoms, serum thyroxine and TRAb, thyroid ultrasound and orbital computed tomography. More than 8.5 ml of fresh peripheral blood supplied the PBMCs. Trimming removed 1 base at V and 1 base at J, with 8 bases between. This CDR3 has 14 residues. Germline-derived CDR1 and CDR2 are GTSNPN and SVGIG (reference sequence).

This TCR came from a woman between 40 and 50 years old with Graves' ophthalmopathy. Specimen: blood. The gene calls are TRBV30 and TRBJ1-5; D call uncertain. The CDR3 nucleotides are TGTGCCTGGAGTGGGGCCCTAAGCAATCAGCCCCAGCATTTT. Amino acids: CAWSGALSNQPQHF.